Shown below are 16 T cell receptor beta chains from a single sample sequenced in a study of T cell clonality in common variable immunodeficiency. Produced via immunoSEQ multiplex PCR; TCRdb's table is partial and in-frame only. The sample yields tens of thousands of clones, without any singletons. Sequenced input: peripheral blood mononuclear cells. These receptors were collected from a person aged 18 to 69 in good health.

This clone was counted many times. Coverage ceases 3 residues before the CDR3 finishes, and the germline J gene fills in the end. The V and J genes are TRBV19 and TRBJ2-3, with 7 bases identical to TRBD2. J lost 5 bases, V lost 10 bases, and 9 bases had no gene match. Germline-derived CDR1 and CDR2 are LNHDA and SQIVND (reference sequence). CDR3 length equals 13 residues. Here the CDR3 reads CATSGGRGDTQYF. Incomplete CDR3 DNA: TGTGCCACGTCCGGAGGGAGGGGAGATACG.

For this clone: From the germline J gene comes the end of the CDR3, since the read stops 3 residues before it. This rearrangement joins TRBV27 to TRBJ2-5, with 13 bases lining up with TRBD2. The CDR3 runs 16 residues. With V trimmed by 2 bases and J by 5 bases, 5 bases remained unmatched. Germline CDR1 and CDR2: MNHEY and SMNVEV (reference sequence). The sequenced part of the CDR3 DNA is TGTGCCAGCAGTTTAGGAGGGACTAGCGGGATGGAGACC. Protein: CASSLGGTSGMET. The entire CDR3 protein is CASSLGGTSGMETQYF.

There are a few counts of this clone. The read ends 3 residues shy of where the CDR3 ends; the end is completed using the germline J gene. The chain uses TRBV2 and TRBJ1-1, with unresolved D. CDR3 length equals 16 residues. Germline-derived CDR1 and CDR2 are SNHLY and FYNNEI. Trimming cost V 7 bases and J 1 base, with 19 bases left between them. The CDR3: CASNSVASGENTEAFF. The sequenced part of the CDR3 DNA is TGTGCCAGCAATAGTGTGGCATCCGGGGAGAACACTGAA.

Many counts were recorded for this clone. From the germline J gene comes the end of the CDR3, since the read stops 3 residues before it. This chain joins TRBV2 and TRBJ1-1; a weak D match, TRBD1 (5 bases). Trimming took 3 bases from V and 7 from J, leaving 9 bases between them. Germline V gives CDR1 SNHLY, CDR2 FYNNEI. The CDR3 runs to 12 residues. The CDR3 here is CASSELGGEAFF. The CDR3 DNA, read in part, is TGTGCCAGCAGTGAGTTGGGGGGTGAA.

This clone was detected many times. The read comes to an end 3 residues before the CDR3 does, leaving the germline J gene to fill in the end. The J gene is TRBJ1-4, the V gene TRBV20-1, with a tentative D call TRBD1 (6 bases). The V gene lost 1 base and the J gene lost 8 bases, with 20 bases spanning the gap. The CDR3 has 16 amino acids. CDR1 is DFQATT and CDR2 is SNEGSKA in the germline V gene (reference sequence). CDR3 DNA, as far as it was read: TGCAGTGCTAGAGGCGCGCAGGGGCACGTGCGAGAAAAA. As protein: CSARGAQGHVREK. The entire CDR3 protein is CSARGAQGHVREKLFF.

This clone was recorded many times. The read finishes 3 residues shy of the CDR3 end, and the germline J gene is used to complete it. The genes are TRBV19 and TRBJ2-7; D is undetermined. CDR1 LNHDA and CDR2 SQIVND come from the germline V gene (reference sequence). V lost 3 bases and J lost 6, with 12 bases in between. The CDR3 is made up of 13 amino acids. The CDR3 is CASSIQRYGEQYF. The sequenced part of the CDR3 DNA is TGTGCCAGTAGTATCCAGCGCTACGGCGAG.

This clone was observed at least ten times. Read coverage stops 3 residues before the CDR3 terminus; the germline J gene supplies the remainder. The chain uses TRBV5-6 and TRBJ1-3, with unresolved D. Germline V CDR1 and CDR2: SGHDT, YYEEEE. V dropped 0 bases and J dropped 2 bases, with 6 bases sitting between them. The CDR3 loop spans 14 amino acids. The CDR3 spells CASSLVAAGNTIYF. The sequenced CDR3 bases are TGTGCCAGCAGCTTGGTGGCAGCTGGAAACACC.

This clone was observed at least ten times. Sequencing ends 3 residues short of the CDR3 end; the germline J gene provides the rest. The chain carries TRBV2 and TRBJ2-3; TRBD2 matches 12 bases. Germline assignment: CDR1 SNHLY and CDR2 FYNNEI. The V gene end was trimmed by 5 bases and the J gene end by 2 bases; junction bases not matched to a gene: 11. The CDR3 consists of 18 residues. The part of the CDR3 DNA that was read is TGTGCCAGCAGTTGCAGGTCAACTAGCGGGAGGTCCACAGATACG. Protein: CASSCRSTSGRSTDT. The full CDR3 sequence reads CASSCRSTSGRSTDTQYF.

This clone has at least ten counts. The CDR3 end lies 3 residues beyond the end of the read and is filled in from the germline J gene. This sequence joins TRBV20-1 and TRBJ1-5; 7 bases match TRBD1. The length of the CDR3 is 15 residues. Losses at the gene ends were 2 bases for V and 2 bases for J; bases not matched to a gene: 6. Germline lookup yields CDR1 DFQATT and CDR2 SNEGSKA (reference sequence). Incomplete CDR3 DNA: TGCAGTGCTAGACGACCCGGGACAGGCAATCAGCCC. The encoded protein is CSARRPGTGNQP. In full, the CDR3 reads CSARRPGTGNQPQHF.

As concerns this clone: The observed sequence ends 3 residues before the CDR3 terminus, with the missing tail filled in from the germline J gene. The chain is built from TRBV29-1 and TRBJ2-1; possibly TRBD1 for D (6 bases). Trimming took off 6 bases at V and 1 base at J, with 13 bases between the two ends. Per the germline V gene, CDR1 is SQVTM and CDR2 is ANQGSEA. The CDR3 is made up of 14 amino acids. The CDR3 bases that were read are TGCAGCGTGGTAGCTCAGGGGTCCTACAATGAG. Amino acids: CSVVAQGSYNE. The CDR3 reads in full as CSVVAQGSYNEQFF.

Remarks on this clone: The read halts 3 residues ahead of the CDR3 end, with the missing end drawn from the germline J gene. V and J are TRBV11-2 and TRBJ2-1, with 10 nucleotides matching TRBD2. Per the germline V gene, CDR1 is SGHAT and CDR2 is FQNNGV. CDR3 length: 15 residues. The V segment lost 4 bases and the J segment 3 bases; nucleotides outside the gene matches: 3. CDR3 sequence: CASSSTSGLYNEQFF. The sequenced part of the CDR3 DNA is TGTGCCAGCAGCTCGACTAGCGGGCTCTACAATGAG.

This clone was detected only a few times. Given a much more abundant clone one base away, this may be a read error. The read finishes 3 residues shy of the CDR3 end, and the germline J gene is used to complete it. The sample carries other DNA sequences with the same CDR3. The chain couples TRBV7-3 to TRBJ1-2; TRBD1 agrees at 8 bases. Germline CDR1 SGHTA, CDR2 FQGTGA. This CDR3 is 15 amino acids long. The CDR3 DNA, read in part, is TGCGCCAGCAGCCCAACGGGGACAGGCGACTATGGC. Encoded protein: CASSPTGTGDYG. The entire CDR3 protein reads CASSPTGTGDYGYTF.

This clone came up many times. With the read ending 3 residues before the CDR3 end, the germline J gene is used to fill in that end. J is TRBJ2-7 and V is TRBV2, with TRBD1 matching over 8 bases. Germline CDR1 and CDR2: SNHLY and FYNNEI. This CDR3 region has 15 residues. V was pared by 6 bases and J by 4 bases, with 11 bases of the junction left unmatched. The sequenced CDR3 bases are TGTGCCAGCAGGCCAGCGCCCAGGGGGCAGTACGAG. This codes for CASRPAPRGQYE. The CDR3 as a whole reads CASRPAPRGQYEQYF.

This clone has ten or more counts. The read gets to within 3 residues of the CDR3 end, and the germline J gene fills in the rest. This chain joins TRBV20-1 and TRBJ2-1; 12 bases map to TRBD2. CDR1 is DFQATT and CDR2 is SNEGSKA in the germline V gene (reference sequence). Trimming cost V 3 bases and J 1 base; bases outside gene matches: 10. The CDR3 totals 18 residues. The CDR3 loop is CSASGGLAGSRSYNEQFF. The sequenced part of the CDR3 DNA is TGCAGTGCTAGTGGTGGACTAGCGGGATCAAGATCCTACAATGAG.

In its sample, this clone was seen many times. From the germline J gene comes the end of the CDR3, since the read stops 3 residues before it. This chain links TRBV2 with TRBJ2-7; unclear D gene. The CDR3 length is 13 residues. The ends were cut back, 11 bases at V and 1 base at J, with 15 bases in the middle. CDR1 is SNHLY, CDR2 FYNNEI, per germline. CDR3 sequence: CAGNRQGSYEQYF. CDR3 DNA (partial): TGTGCCGGAAATAGACAAGGGTCCTACGAG.

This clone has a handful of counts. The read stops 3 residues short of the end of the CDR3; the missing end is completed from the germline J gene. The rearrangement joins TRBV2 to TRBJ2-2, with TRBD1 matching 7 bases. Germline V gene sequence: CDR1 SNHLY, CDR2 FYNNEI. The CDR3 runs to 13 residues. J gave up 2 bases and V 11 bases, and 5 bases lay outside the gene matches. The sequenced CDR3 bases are TGTGCCGGTACAGGGGACAACACCGGGGAG. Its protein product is CAGTGDNTGE. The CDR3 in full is CAGTGDNTGELFF.